This entry concerns a single T cell receptor beta chain. Authors' data handling: Scientists estimated how many nucleated cells there were by amplifying reference gene primers. TCRdb's copy holds only in-frame clones and misses some; the assay was immunoSEQ multiplex PCR. That table gives V, J and clone size, and the DNA gave D and trimming. The sample includes 68,000 or so clones, 80% to 90% of them seen just once. The CDR3 runs to 18 residues. Germline-derived CDR1 and CDR2 are SNHLY and FYNNEI. Losses at the gene ends were 6 bases for V and 7 bases for J; bases not matched to a gene: 12. This entry belongs to a study of blood T cell repertoires in COVID-19. At the level of the study: Acute-phase and convalescent COVID-19 samples originated in the United States, Italy and Spain. From T cells, B-cell-depleted T cells, or PBMCs came the material, which was cDNA or gDNA.

The TCR originated in a man aged 45-65 years with acute or convalescent COVID-19. The chain has TRBV2 and TRBJ2-1; 16 bases are shared with TRBD2. The sequencing input was peripheral blood. The CDR3 DNA reads as TGTGCCAGCAGGCATACCGGGACTAGCGGGAGGGCCCTTAATGAGCAGTTCTTC. Its protein is CASRHTGTSGRALNEQFF.